At least ten counts were recorded for the clone carrying this T cell receptor beta chain. Its specificity is unknown. This entry is derived from a study of neurological immune-mediated disorders. General study results and limits: TCR clonal expansion peaked in HTLV-1-associated myelopathy patients and was lowest in multiple sclerosis patients.

Germline CDR1 and CDR2: MNHEY and SMNVEV (reference sequence). Trimming pared 0 bases from V and 4 bases from J, leaving 12 bases between. The CDR3 covers 15 residues. TCRdb fed the 5' RACE reads into MiXCR, producing one record per CDR3 protein. The sample lists roughly 50,000 distinct CDR3 sequences, approximately 11% occurring once. Time point noted: longitudinal time-point 3. This clonotype was sampled from a male donor with HTLV-1-associated myelopathy (HAM/TSP). V and J are TRBV27 and TRBJ2-5; tentative D call: TRBD1 (6 bases). Sequenced input: PBMCs. CDR3 loop: CASSLSTTGTETQYF. The CDR3 DNA is TGTGCCAGCAGTTTATCGACCACAGGGACAGAGACCCAGTACTTC.